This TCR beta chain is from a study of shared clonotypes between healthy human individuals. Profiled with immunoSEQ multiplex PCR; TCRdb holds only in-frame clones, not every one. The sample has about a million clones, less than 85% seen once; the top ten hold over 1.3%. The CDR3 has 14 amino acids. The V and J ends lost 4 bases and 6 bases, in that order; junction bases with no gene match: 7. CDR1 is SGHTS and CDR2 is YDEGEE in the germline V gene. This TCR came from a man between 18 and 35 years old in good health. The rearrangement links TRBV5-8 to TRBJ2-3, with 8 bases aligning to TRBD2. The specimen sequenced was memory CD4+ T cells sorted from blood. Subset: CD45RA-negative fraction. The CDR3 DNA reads TGTGCCAGCAGCCGACGGACTAGCTCCGATACGCAGTATTTT. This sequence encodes CASSRRTSSDTQYF.